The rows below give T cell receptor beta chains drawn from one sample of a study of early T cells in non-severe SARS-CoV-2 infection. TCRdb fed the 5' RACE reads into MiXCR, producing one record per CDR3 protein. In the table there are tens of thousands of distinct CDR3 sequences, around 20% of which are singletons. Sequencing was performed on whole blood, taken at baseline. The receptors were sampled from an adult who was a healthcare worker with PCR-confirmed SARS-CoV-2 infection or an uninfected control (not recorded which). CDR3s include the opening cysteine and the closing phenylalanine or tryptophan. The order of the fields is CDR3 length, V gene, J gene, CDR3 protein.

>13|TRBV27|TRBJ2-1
CASSPGQNNEQFF
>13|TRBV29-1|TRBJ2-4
CSANLGWENIQYF
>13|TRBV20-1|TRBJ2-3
CSAAGAHTDTQYF
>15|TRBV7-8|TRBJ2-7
CASSFGAKSSYEQYF
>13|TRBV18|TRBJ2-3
CASSPPGTDTQYF
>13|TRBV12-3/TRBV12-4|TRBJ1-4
CASSLTGREKLFF
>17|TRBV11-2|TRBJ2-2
CASSRTSGGTNTGELFF
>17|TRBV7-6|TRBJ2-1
CASSLQGLAGGRNEQFF
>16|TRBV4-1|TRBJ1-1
CASSQEIVGSQTKAFF
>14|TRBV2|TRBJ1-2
CASSEALRTDGYTF
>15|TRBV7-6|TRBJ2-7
CASSRQDGTAYEQYF
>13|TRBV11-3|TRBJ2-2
CASSLSRTGELFF
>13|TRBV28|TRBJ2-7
CASSLWSAYEQYF
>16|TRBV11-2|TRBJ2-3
CASSLDRAGVQDTQYF
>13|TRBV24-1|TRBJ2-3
CATSEGPGGRQYF
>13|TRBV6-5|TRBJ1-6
CASGVFSNSPLHF
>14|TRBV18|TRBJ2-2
CASSLLQNTGELFF
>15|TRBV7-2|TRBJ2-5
CASSWGGRGSETQYF
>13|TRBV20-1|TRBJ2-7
CSACRQGAYEQYF
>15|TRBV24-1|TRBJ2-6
CATSLSGSGANVLTF
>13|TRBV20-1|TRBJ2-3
CSFTPEPTDTQYF
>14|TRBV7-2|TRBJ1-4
CASSLGPFNEKLFF
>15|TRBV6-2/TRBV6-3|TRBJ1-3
CASSYSRGTGNTIYF
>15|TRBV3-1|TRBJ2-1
CASSQGGTGSNEQFF
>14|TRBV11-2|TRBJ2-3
CASSASWETDTQYF
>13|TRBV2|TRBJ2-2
CASRPRATGELFF
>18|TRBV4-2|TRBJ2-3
CASSQDRAGGHRSGAQYF
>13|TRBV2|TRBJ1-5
CASRQGNNQPQHF
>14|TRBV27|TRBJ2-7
CATRIPGQGSEQYF
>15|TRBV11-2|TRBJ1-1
CASSLKTTGNTEAFF
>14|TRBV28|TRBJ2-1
CASKIRRGGGEQFF
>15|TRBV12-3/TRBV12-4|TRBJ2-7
CASSEGLAGFYEQYF
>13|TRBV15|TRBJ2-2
CATSRDYTGELFF
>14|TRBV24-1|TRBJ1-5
CATSGYGGNQPQHF
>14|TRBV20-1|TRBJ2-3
CSAWGYSSTDTQYF
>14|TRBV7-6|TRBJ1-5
CASSPDGGDQPQHF
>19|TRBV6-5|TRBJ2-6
CASSYSIPGGGSGANVLTF
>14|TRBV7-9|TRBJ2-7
CASSLETRGYEQYF
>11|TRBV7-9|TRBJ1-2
CASSLDRGYTF
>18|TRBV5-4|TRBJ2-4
CASSGTSGSPLAKNIQYF
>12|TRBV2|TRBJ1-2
CASSASETGYTF